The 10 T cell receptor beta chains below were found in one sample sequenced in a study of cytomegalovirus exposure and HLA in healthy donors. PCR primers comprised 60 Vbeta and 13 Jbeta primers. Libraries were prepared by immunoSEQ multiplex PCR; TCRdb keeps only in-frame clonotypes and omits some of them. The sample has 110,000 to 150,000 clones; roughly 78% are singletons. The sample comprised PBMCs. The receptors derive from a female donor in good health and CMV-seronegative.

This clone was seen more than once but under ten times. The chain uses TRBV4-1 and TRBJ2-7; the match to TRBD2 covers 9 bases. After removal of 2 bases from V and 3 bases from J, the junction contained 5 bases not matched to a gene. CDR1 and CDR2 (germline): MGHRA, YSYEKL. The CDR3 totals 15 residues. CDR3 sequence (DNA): TGCGCCAGCAGCCAATCAAGCGGGAGGTACTACGAGCAGTACTTC. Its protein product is CASSQSSGRYYEQYF.

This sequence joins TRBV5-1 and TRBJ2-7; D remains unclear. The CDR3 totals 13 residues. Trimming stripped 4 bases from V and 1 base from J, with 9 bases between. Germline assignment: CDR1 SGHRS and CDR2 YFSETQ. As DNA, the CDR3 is TGCGCCAGCAGCCCCGCAGGTTCCTACGAGCAGTACTTC. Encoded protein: CASSPAGSYEQYF.

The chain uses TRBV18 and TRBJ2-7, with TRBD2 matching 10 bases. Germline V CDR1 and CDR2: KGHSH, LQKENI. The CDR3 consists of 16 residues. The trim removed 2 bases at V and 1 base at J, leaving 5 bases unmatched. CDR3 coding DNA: TGTGCCAGCTCACCAACTAGCGGGAAAGGGTCCTACGAGCAGTACTTC. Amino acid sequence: CASSPTSGKGSYEQYF.

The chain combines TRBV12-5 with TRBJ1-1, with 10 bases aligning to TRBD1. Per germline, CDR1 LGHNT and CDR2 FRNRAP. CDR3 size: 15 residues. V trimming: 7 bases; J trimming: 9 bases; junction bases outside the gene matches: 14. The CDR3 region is CASAQHVGTGVKAFF. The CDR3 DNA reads TGTGCTAGTGCCCAGCACGTCGGGACAGGGGTGAAAGCTTTCTTT.

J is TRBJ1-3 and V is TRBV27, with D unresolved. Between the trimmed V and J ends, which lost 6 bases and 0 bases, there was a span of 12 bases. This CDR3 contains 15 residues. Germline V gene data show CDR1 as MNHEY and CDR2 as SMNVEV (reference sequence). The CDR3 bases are TGTGCCAGCAGCCCGACTTCTCGCTCTGGAAACACCATATATTTT. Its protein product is CASSPTSRSGNTIYF.

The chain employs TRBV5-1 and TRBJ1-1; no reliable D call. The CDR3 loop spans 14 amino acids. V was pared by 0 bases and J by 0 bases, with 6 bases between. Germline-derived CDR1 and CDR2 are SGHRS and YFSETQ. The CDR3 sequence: CASSLAGMNTEAFF. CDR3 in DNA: TGCGCCAGCAGCTTGGCCGGTATGAACACTGAAGCTTTCTTT. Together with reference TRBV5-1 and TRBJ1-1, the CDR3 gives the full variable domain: KAGVTQTPRYLIKTRGQQVTLSCSPISGHRSVSWYQQTPGQGLQFLFEYFSETQRNKGNFPGRFSGRQFSNSRSEMNVSTLELGDSALYLCASSLAGMNTEAFFGQGTRLTVV.

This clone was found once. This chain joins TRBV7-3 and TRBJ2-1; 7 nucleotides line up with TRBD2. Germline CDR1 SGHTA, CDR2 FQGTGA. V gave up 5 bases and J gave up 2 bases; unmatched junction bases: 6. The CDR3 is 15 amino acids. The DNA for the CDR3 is TGTGCCAGCAGCCCAGGCGGGGGACCCTACAATGAGCAGTTCTTC. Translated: CASSPGGGPYNEQFF. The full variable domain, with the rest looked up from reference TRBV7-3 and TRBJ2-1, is GAGVSQTPSNKVTEKGKYVELRCDPISGHTALYWYRQSLGQGPEFLIYFQGTGAADDSGLPNDRFFAVRPEGSVSTLKIQRTERGDSAVYLCASSPGGGPYNEQFFGPGTRLTVL.

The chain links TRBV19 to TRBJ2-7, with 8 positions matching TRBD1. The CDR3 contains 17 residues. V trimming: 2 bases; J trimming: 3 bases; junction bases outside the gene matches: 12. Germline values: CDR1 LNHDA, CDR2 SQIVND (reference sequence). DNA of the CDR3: TGTGCCAGTAGTATAACGGGCGACAGGGGATTGTGCTACGAGCAGTACTTC. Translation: CASSITGDRGLCYEQYF.

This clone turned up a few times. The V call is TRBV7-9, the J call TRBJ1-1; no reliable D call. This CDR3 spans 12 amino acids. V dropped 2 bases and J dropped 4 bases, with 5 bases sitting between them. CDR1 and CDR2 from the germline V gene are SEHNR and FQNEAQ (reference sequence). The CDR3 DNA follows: TGTGCCAGCAGCTTATGGAGCACTGAAGCTTTCTTT. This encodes CASSLWSTEAFF.

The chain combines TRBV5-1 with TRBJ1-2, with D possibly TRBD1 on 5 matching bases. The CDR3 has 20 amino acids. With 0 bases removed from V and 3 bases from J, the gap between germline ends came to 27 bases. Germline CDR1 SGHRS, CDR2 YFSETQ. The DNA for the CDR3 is TGCGCCAGCAGCTTGGCCGAAGGGGAGGTCGGGCGATTAAGGTACTATGGCTACACCTTC. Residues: CASSLAEGEVGRLRYYGYTF.